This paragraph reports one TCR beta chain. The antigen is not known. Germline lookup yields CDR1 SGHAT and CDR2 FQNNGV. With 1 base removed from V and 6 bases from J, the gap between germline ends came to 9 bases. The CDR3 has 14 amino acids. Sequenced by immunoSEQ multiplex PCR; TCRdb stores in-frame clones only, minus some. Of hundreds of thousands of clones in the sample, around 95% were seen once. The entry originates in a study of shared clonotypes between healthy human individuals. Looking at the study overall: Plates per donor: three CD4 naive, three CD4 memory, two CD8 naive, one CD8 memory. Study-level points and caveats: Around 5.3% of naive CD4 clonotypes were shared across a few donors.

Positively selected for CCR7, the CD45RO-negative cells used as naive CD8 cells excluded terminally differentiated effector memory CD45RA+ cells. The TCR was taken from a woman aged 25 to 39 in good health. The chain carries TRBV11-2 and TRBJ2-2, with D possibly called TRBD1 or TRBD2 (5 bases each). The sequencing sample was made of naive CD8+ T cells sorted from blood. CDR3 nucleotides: TGTGCCAGCAGCTTAGGTGGGGGAGCCGGGGAGCTGTTTTTT. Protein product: CASSLGGGAGELFF.